The 21 T cell receptor beta chains listed next were all sequenced from one sample in a study of OX40 agonist ivuxolimab in advanced cancers. Clones were read by immunoSEQ multiplex PCR, and TCRdb kept only the in-frame ones, dropping some. Here the sample spans more than 60,000 clones, more than 75% being singletons. Source: CD4+ or CD8+ T cells sorted from blood, taken in a trial of the OX40 agonist ivuxolimab. These receptors were taken from an adult with an advanced solid tumor such as melanoma, head and neck, liver or kidney cancer.

A single count supports this clone. The gene calls are TRBV19 and TRBJ2-1; 10 bases align to TRBD2. With V trimmed by 7 bases and J by 7 bases, 13 bases remained unmatched. Germline CDR1 LNHDA, CDR2 SQIVND (reference sequence). CDR3 length: 16 amino acids. CDR3 amino acids: CASKRQTSGQLNEQFF. CDR3 DNA: TGTGCCAGTAAAAGGCAGACTAGCGGGCAGCTGAATGAGCAGTTCTTC.

CDR3 sequence reads: CASNRGGNQPQHF. The CDR3 nucleotides are TGTGCCAGCAATAGGGGCGGCAATCAGCCCCAGCATTTT. The J gene is TRBJ1-5, the V gene TRBV2; TRBD1 might be the D (5 bases). V was trimmed by 7 bases and J by 2 bases, leaving 9 bases between them. Germline V lookup: CDR1 SNHLY, CDR2 FYNNEI. The CDR3 spans 13 residues.

The chain employs TRBV18 and TRBJ2-5; D might be TRBD2 (6 bases). Germline CDR1 KGHSH, CDR2 LQKENI. This CDR3 spans 15 amino acids. Trimming stripped 1 base from V and 4 bases from J, with 13 bases between. The CDR3 sequence is CASSPRVGSGETQYF. The DNA for the CDR3 is TGTGCCAGCTCACCACGGGTCGGGAGCGGAGAGACCCAGTACTTC.

The CDR3 DNA sequence: TGTGCCAGCAGCCCATGGGGGTTTAGCGGGACCTTCGACAATGAGCAGTTCTTC. Its protein product is CASSPWGFSGTFDNEQFF. The V and J genes are TRBV7-9 and TRBJ2-1; TRBD2 matches 8 bases. The CDR3 consists of 18 residues. J was trimmed by 5 bases and V by 5 bases; bases with no gene match: 17. CDR1 SEHNR and CDR2 FQNEAQ come from the germline V gene (reference sequence).

This chain joins TRBV7-2 and TRBJ2-7; tentatively, D is TRBD2 (7 bases). CDR1 SGHTA and CDR2 FQGNSA come from the germline V gene. The CDR3 totals 15 residues. V lost 5 bases and J 2 bases, leaving 16 bases between the germline ends. CDR3 sequence (DNA): TGTGCCAGCAGCCCCCAAGGGGGGGCCCCCTACGAGCAGTACTTC. It codes for CASSPQGGAPYEQYF.

The chain links TRBV11-1 to TRBJ1-1; D is perhaps TRBD1 (5 bases). The CDR3 length is 14 residues. Per the germline V gene, CDR1 is SGHAT and CDR2 is FQDESV (reference sequence). The V and J ends lost 3 bases and 4 bases respectively, with 12 bases between them. CDR3 sequence (DNA): TGTGCCAGCAGCTTCGGGGTTGGGGGCACTGAAGCTTTCTTT. Amino acid sequence: CASSFGVGGTEAFF.

The rearrangement links TRBV4-2 to TRBJ2-7, with TRBD1 matching 9 bases. V lost 1 base and J lost 2; bases outside the gene matches: 6. CDR3 size: 16 residues. Germline values: CDR1 LGHNA, CDR2 YNFKEQ. The CDR3 DNA sequence: TGTGCCAGCAGCCAAGTCGGACAGGGGCTTGCCTACGAGCAGTACTTC. Its protein is CASSQVGQGLAYEQYF.

This clone appeared once. The gene calls are TRBV5-5 and TRBJ2-5, with D perhaps TRBD2 (5 bases). Germline V lookup: CDR1 SGHKS, CDR2 YYEKEE (reference sequence). CDR3 length: 14 amino acids. Trimming removed 0 bases from V and 2 bases from J, with 8 bases in between. The CDR3: CASSLASGQETQYF. The CDR3 nucleotides read TGTGCCAGCAGCTTGGCCAGCGGACAAGAGACCCAGTACTTC.

The chain recombines TRBV5-1 with TRBJ2-5; perhaps TRBD2 as D (5 bases). The length of the CDR3 is 15 residues. The germline V and J ends were trimmed by 0 bases and 5 bases, with 14 bases remaining between them. CDR1 is SGHRS, CDR2 YFSETQ, per germline. The CDR3 reads CASSLVSRSGETQYF. The CDR3 DNA follows: TGCGCCAGCAGCTTGGTGAGCCGTTCGGGGGAGACCCAGTACTTC. The whole variable domain, remainder taken from reference TRBV5-1 and TRBJ2-5, is KAGVTQTPRYLIKTRGQQVTLSCSPISGHRSVSWYQQTPGQGLQFLFEYFSETQRNKGNFPGRFSGRQFSNSRSEMNVSTLELGDSALYLCASSLVSRSGETQYFGPGTRLLVL.

This clone was recorded a few times. This chain links TRBV19 with TRBJ2-2; 7 nucleotides match TRBD2. Germline V lookup: CDR1 LNHDA, CDR2 SQIVND (reference sequence). Germline trimming cut 3 bases from V and 3 bases from J; bases unmatched to any gene: 4. The CDR3 has 15 amino acids. DNA of the CDR3: TGTGCCAGTAGTATTGCGGGAGATTACACCGGGGAGCTGTTTTTT. Translation gives CASSIAGDYTGELFF.

The gene calls are TRBV5-1 and TRBJ2-2; the match to TRBD1 covers 7 bases. V was clipped by 5 bases and J by 0 bases; unmatched bases: 4. Germline V gene sequence: CDR1 SGHRS, CDR2 YFSETQ. The CDR3 consists of 15 residues. CDR3 sequence (DNA): TGCGCCAGCAGGCGACAGGGATCGAACACCGGGGAGCTGTTTTTT. Encoded protein: CASRRQGSNTGELFF. Full variable domain (rest looked up from reference TRBV5-1 and TRBJ2-2): KAGVTQTPRYLIKTRGQQVTLSCSPISGHRSVSWYQQTPGQGLQFLFEYFSETQRNKGNFPGRFSGRQFSNSRSEMNVSTLELGDSALYLCASRRQGSNTGELFFGEGSRLTVL.

The genes are TRBV11-3 and TRBJ2-1, with 12 bases fitting TRBD2. Germline trimming cut 4 bases from V and 12 bases from J; bases unmatched to any gene: 7. The CDR3 is made up of 14 amino acids. CDR1 and CDR2 from the germline V gene are SGHNT and YENEEA. CDR3: CASSSGLAGSRQFF. The CDR3 bases are TGTGCCAGCAGCTCCGGACTAGCGGGATCCCGGCAGTTCTTC.

This clone was recorded once. This chain connects TRBV4-3 to TRBJ1-2; TRBD1 matches 8 bases. The CDR3 totals 17 residues. Germline V gene sequence: CDR1 LGHNA, CDR2 YSLEER. Trimming at V came to 3 bases and at J to 5 bases, leaving 14 bases not matched to a gene. The CDR3 coding sequence is TGCGCCAGCAGCCAGGGACAGGTCCTAGAAACTGGGTATGGCTACACCTTC. Translating gives CASSQGQVLETGYGYTF.

V usage is TRBV6-1 and J usage is TRBJ1-5, with D maybe TRBD1 (6 bases). The CDR3 has 15 residues. Trimming shortened V by 7 bases and J by 0 bases, and 13 bases separated the two germline ends. The V gene's germline CDR1 is MNHNS and CDR2 SASEGT. As DNA, the CDR3 is TGTGCCAGCACCTTTGACAGGTATAGCAATCAGCCCCAGCATTTT. This encodes CASTFDRYSNQPQHF.

This clone was counted only a few times. The chain joins TRBV6-1 to TRBJ2-4, with a weak D call TRBD1 (5 bases). The CDR3 length is 12 residues. Germline lookup yields CDR1 MNHNS and CDR2 SASEGT. V lost 7 bases and J 5 bases, leaving 9 bases between the germline ends. The CDR3 region has the DNA TGTGCCAGCATGAAGACAGAAAACATTCAGTACTTC. Protein product: CASMKTENIQYF.

This chain joins TRBV5-1 and TRBJ2-5, with a weak D call TRBD2 (5 bases). There are 14 residues in the CDR3. From germline, CDR1 is SGHRS and CDR2 YFSETQ. Trimming cost V 0 bases and J 5 bases, with 11 bases left between them. In DNA form, the CDR3 reads TGCGCCAGCAGCTTGGGCAGGTCGGGGGAGACCCAGTACTTC. It codes for CASSLGRSGETQYF. Based on the CDR3 plus reference TRBV5-1 and TRBJ2-5, the full variable domain is KAGVTQTPRYLIKTRGQQVTLSCSPISGHRSVSWYQQTPGQGLQFLFEYFSETQRNKGNFPGRFSGRQFSNSRSEMNVSTLELGDSALYLCASSLGRSGETQYFGPGTRLLVL.

J is TRBJ2-1 and V is TRBV27; TRBD2 agrees at 10 bases. The CDR3 covers 16 residues. Germline V gives CDR1 MNHEY, CDR2 SMNVEV (reference sequence). After removal of 6 bases from V and 7 bases from J, the junction contained 12 bases not matched to a gene. The CDR3, as DNA: TGTGCCAGCAGCCACCTGAGCGGGAGGGCCATAAATGAGCAGTTCTTC. Its protein is CASSHLSGRAINEQFF.

V is TRBV28 and J is TRBJ2-7; D unclear. In germline, CDR1 is MDHEN, CDR2 SYDVKM. The CDR3 runs 12 residues. The V gene lost 5 bases and the J gene lost 5 bases, with 10 bases spanning the gap. In DNA form, the CDR3 reads TGTGCCAGCAGTCGGGTAACTAACGAGCAGTACTTC. As protein: CASSRVTNEQYF.

The DNA for the CDR3 is TGTGCCAGCAGTTTACAGGCTTACGAGCAGTACTTC. Its translation is CASSLQAYEQYF. The V gene is TRBV28, the J gene TRBJ2-7; D not resolved. Germline CDR1 and CDR2: MDHEN and SYDVKM. Trimming removed 2 bases from V and 4 bases from J, with 6 bases in between. The CDR3 is 12 residues long.

The rearrangement joins TRBV5-4 to TRBJ2-6; unclear D gene. V was shortened by 6 bases and J by 1 base, with 11 bases between the two germline ends. The CDR3 is 15 residues long. Germline V gene data show CDR1 as SGHNT and CDR2 as YYREEE (reference sequence). CDR3 loop: CASTAPTSGANVLTF. The CDR3, as DNA: TGTGCCAGCACCGCACCGACGTCTGGGGCCAACGTCCTGACTTTC.

The count of this clone is one. This sequence joins TRBV7-9 and TRBJ1-2, with 9 positions matching TRBD1. CDR1 is SEHNR, CDR2 FQNEAQ, per germline (reference sequence). The V segment lost 1 base and the J segment 7 bases; nucleotides outside the gene matches: 7. The CDR3 runs 15 residues. CDR3 DNA: TGTGCCAGCAGCTTAGAAATCGGGACAGGGACTGGCTACACCTTC. This sequence encodes CASSLEIGTGTGYTF. The full variable domain, its missing parts supplied by reference TRBV7-9 and TRBJ1-2, is DTGVSQNPRHKITKRGQNVTFRCDPISEHNRLYWYRQTLGQGPEFLTYFQNEAQLEKSRLLSDRFSAERPKGSFSTLEIQRTEQGDSAMYLCASSLEIGTGTGYTFGSGTRLTVV.